The 24 T cell receptor beta chains presented below share a single source sample, sequenced in a study of Graves' ophthalmopathy and Graves' hyperthyroidism. The sequenced template was RNA, covering the TCR beta CDR3 region. Amplification began with first-round RT-PCR using HTBI primers, then second-round multiplex PCR was performed. A single record per CDR3 protein comes from TCRdb applying MiXCR to the multiplex PCR reads. This table has 600,000 to 950,000 distinct CDR3 sequences, around 40% appearing once. The sample taken for sequencing was peripheral blood. All receptors come from an adult man with Graves' ophthalmopathy.

This clonotype appeared many times. The chain recombines TRBV7-2 with TRBJ1-5; possibly TRBD1 for D (5 bases). Trimming took 3 bases from V and 4 from J, leaving 13 bases between them. The CDR3 extends over 15 amino acids. Per germline, CDR1 SGHTA and CDR2 FQGNSA. Here the CDR3 reads CASSLGSYRNQPQHF. Written as DNA, the CDR3 is TGTGCCAGCAGCTTGGGCTCGTACAGGAATCAGCCCCAGCATTTT.

The rearrangement links TRBV29-1 to TRBJ2-2; D perhaps matches TRBD1 (7 bases). V was cut by 4 bases and J by 4 bases, with 13 bases left in between. The germline V gene has CDR1 SQVTM and CDR2 ANQGSEA. CDR3 length: 14 amino acids. The CDR3 bases are TGCAGCGTTGGTTATCAGGGGGGCACCGGGGAGCTGTTTTTT. This encodes CSVGYQGGTGELFF.

V usage is TRBV9 and J usage is TRBJ2-7; 7 bases are shared with TRBD1. This CDR3 has 15 amino acids. Per germline, CDR1 SGDLS and CDR2 YYNGEE. The CDR3 sequence: CASSPGTAPLDEQYV. The DNA of the CDR3 is TGCGCCAGCAGCCCGGGGACAGCACCCCTGGACGAGCAGTACGTC.

This clonotype was seen only a few times. The chain links TRBV20-1 to TRBJ2-7, with no clear D. This CDR3 has 13 residues. With 0 bases removed from V and 4 bases from J, the gap between germline ends came to 10 bases. Germline values: CDR1 DFQATT, CDR2 SNEGSKA (reference sequence). CDR3 region: CSARDVDKYEQYF. The CDR3 DNA follows: TGCAGTGCTAGAGATGTCGATAAATACGAGCAGTACTTC.

This clonotype came up a few times. The V gene is TRBV7-9, the J gene TRBJ2-7; 8 nucleotides line up with TRBD2. The CDR3 length is 16 residues. The germline V gene has CDR1 SEHNR and CDR2 FQNEAQ (reference sequence). With V trimmed by 4 bases and J by 2 bases, 10 bases remained unmatched. CDR3 nucleotide sequence: TGTGCCAGCAGCTCCGTAGCGGGAAAAACTACCTACGAGCAGTACTTC. Translated: CASSSVAGKTTYEQYF. Using reference TRBV7-9 and TRBJ2-7 for the parts outside the CDR3, the full variable domain is DTGVSQNPRHKITKRGQNVTFRCDPISEHNRLYWYRQTLGQGPEFLTYFQNEAQLEKSRLLSDRFSAERPKGSFSTLEIQRTEQGDSAMYLCASSSVAGKTTYEQYFGPGTRLTVT.

This rearrangement joins TRBV25-1 to TRBJ2-7; TRBD2 aligns across 7 bases. Per the germline V gene, CDR1 is MGHDK and CDR2 is SYGVNS. The CDR3 contains 15 residues. V dropped 5 bases and J dropped 3; count of bases not matched to a gene: 10. CDR3 DNA: TGTGCCAGCAGTTTACAGAGCGGGGAATTCTACGAGCAGTACTTC. This codes for CASSLQSGEFYEQYF.

In its sample, this clonotype was seen a few times. V usage is TRBV28 and J usage is TRBJ2-7, with 7 bases that match TRBD2. Per the germline V gene, CDR1 is MDHEN and CDR2 is SYDVKM. Trimming at V came to 8 bases and at J to 0 bases, leaving 7 bases not matched to a gene. This CDR3 is built from 14 residues. The CDR3 coding sequence is TGTGCCAGCTTACAGCGGGGCTCCTCCTACGAGCAGTACTTC. Its translation: CASLQRGSSYEQYF.

The sample holds many counts of this clonotype. This sequence joins TRBV29-1 and TRBJ2-7, with 11 bases aligning to TRBD1. Unmatched junction bases numbered 14, after V lost 6 bases and J lost 7 bases. The CDR3 runs 15 residues. Germline loops: CDR1 SQVTM, CDR2 ANQGSEA. CDR3 loop: CSVRGTGGDLREQYF. The CDR3 region has the DNA TGCAGCGTCCGCGGGACAGGGGGTGACCTGAGGGAGCAGTACTTC.

The gene calls are TRBV15 and TRBJ1-6; 8 bases map to TRBD1. This CDR3 region has 11 residues. Per the germline V gene, CDR1 is LNHNV and CDR2 is YYDKDF (reference sequence). Trimming took 1 base from V and 18 from J; bases not matched to a gene: 2. As DNA, the CDR3 is TGTGCCACCAGCAGAGCCGGGACAGGCCACTTT. Amino acids: CATSRAGTGHF.

V and J are TRBV7-2 and TRBJ1-1; tentative D call: TRBD1 (5 bases). CDR1 is SGHTA and CDR2 is FQGNSA in the germline V gene. Trimming removed 10 bases from V and 5 bases from J, with 11 bases in between. The CDR3 runs 11 residues. The CDR3 coding sequence is TGTGCCACGGCAGGGTGGACTGAAGCTTTCTTT. Translation gives CATAGWTEAFF.

In this sample, this clonotype turned up a few times. The gene calls are TRBV20-1 and TRBJ1-3, with TRBD1 identical over 9 bases. Germline CDR1 and CDR2: DFQATT and SNEGSKA (reference sequence). The CDR3 is 14 amino acids. V lost 6 bases, J lost 4 bases, and 7 bases stayed unmatched. The CDR3 DNA is TGCAGTGCCCCGGGACAGGGCGCGGGAAACACCATATATTTT. This translates into CSAPGQGAGNTIYF.

Only one count was recorded for this clonotype. This sequence joins TRBV2 and TRBJ1-5, with D tentatively TRBD1 (5 bases). Per the germline V gene, CDR1 is SNHLY and CDR2 is FYNNEI. The CDR3 extends over 13 amino acids. Trimming removed 7 bases at V and 6 bases at J, with 13 bases between. CDR3 sequence: CASTLGVSQPQHF. The CDR3 DNA sequence: TGTGCCAGCACCCTAGGGGTTTCTCAGCCCCAGCATTTT. The full variable domain, its missing parts supplied by reference TRBV2 and TRBJ1-5, is EPEVTQTPSHQVTQMGQEVILRCVPISNHLYFYWYRQILGQKVEFLVSFYNNEISEKSEIFDDQFSVERPDGSNFTLKIRSTKLEDSAMYFCASTLGVSQPQHFGDGTRLSIL.

The rearrangement uses TRBV2 and TRBJ2-6, with 12 nucleotides matching TRBD1. The germline gives CDR1 SNHLY, CDR2 FYNNEI. This CDR3 has 18 residues. Trimming at V came to 5 bases and at J to 1 base, leaving 6 bases not matched to a gene. CDR3 protein: CASSPWGQGASGANVLTF. CDR3 in DNA: TGTGCCAGCAGTCCCTGGGGACAGGGGGCTTCTGGGGCCAACGTCCTGACTTTC.

There are many counts of this clonotype. V usage is TRBV2 and J usage is TRBJ1-2; D might be TRBD1 (5 bases). The CDR3 extends over 12 amino acids. Germline V lookup: CDR1 SNHLY, CDR2 FYNNEI. The germline V and J ends were trimmed by 9 bases and 3 bases, with 11 bases remaining between them. CDR3 nucleotide sequence: TGTGCCAGTCTACAGGCTTACTATGGCTACACCTTC. It codes for CASLQAYYGYTF. The whole variable domain, filled in from reference TRBV2 and TRBJ1-2, reads EPEVTQTPSHQVTQMGQEVILRCVPISNHLYFYWYRQILGQKVEFLVSFYNNEISEKSEIFDDQFSVERPDGSNFTLKIRSTKLEDSAMYFCASLQAYYGYTFGSGTRLTVV.

This clonotype came up many times. J is TRBJ2-5 and V is TRBV7-7; TRBD2 is a possible D gene (7 bases). The V end was cut by 5 bases, the J end by 5 bases, with 18 bases between. The CDR3 has 15 residues. The germline V gene has CDR1 SSHAT and CDR2 FNYEAQ (reference sequence). The CDR3 is CASSRSSGGRETQYF. CDR3 nucleotides: TGTGCCAGCAGCCGATCCTCGGGGGGCAGGGAGACCCAGTACTTC.

The CDR3 region is CASSYGRDMGEQYF. The CDR3 DNA reads TGTGCCAGCAGTTACGGAAGGGACATGGGCGAGCAGTACTTC. The genes are TRBV6-2 or TRBV6-3 and TRBJ2-7, with a weak D call TRBD1 (6 bases). The CDR3 spans 14 residues. The germline V gene has CDR1 MNHEY and CDR2 SVGEGT. V lost 2 bases and J lost 6, with 14 bases in between.

The rearrangement joins TRBV9 to TRBJ1-6, with D possibly matching TRBD1 (5 bases). This CDR3 region has 14 residues. Germline V gene lookup returns CDR1 SGDLS and CDR2 YYNGEE. V lost 5 bases to trimming and J lost 8 bases, with 14 bases between them. The CDR3 sequence: CASSPGTRDSPLHF. DNA for the CDR3: TGTGCCAGCAGTCCTGGGACCCGAGATTCACCCCTCCACTTT.

The J gene is TRBJ1-1, the V gene TRBV11-3, with no clear D. V lost 3 bases and J 0 bases, leaving 5 bases between the germline ends. The CDR3 runs 13 residues. Germline loops: CDR1 SGHNT, CDR2 YENEEA. CDR3 protein: CASSFELNTEAFF. In nucleotides, the CDR3 is TGTGCCAGCAGCTTTGAATTGAACACTGAAGCTTTCTTT. The whole variable domain, remainder taken from reference TRBV11-3 and TRBJ1-1, is EAGVVQSPRYKIIEKKQPVAFWCNPISGHNTLYWYLQNLGQGPELLIRYENEEAVDDSQLPKDRFSAERLKGVDSTLKIQPAELGDSAVYLCASSFELNTEAFFGQGTRLTVV.

On this clonotype: At one boundary the junction diverges from the germline segment, which might be a read error. This sequence joins TRBV7-9 and TRBJ2-6, with D possibly TRBD1 on 6 matching bases. Germline CDR1 reads SEHNR; CDR2 reads FQNEAQ (reference sequence). This CDR3 is 14 amino acids long. Here the CDR3 reads CASSEDSRWNTEAF. In DNA, the CDR3 is TGTGCCAGCAGCGAGGACAGTAGGTGGAACACTGAAGCTTTC.

In this sample, this clonotype turned up a few times. V usage is TRBV25-1 and J usage is TRBJ2-2, with D maybe TRBD1 (5 bases). Germline V lookup: CDR1 MGHDK, CDR2 SYGVNS. The CDR3 has 14 amino acids. Trimming pared 5 bases from V and 3 bases from J, leaving 10 bases between. In DNA form, the CDR3 reads TGTGCCAGCAGTTACGACAGTGACACCGGGGAGCTGTTTTTT. This encodes CASSYDSDTGELFF.

The V gene is TRBV10-3, the J gene TRBJ1-2, with D perhaps TRBD1 (6 bases). V was shortened by 5 bases and J by 3 bases, with 10 bases between the two germline ends. From germline, CDR1 is ENHRY and CDR2 SYGVKD. The CDR3 totals 13 residues. DNA of the CDR3: TGTGCCATCAGTTCGGGACAATACTATGGCTACACCTTC. This sequence encodes CAISSGQYYGYTF.

This clonotype occurred a few times. The chain links TRBV2 to TRBJ1-2; no reliable D call. Per germline, CDR1 SNHLY and CDR2 FYNNEI. V was cut by 6 bases and J by 4 bases, with 15 bases left in between. This CDR3 contains 14 residues. For the CDR3, the DNA is TGTGCCAGCAGCGTTGATGGGCACGTCTATGGCTACACCTTC. Residues: CASSVDGHVYGYTF.

The rearrangement joins TRBV15 to TRBJ1-2, with TRBD1 identical over 9 bases. Germline loops: CDR1 LNHNV, CDR2 YYDKDF (reference sequence). The V gene end was trimmed by 1 base and the J gene end by 5 bases; junction bases not matched to a gene: 2. The CDR3 runs to 14 residues. For the CDR3, the DNA is TGTGCCACCAGCAGAGTGGGACAGGGATATGGCTACACCTTC. It specifies CATSRVGQGYGYTF.

Comments on this clonotype: This sequence may be a read error, since a much larger clone differs from it by one base. The CDR3 DNA follows: TGTGCCAGCAGCGTAGGAACCCAAGAGACCCAGTACTTC. Translated: CASSVGTQETQYF. V is TRBV9 and J is TRBJ2-5; D remains ambiguous. The germline V and J ends were trimmed by 0 bases and 1 base, with 4 bases remaining between them. The length of the CDR3 is 13 residues. In germline, CDR1 is SGDLS, CDR2 YYNGEE.